One sample yielded the 18 T cell receptor beta chains listed below, sequenced in a study of T cell responses to AZD1222 COVID-19 vaccine (dated by TCRdb to 2020 to 2022). Library generation was performed with the immunoSEQ multiplex PCR assay. The immuneACCESS repertoire file appears here via TCRdb, limited to in-frame rearrangements. These files lack a portion of the clones; in checked studies, under half of the deficit traces to unresolved V genes, and the cause of the others is not known. In all, the sample holds about 97,000 clones, and roughly 89% of those were seen once. About 7.8% of the sample rests with the top ten. The sample's time point, from its label and the paper: baseline before first vaccination. The specimen was peripheral blood, collected on day 0 of AZD1222 vaccination. The source is an adult in good health.

This clone was counted a few times. The chain joins TRBV19 to TRBJ2-7, with TRBD1 identical over 9 bases. The CDR3 consists of 17 residues. Per the germline V gene, CDR1 is LNHDA and CDR2 is SQIVND (reference sequence). V trimming: 5 bases; J trimming: 2 bases; junction bases outside the gene matches: 13. CDR3 amino acids: CASSLQGGTGSPYEQYF. DNA for the CDR3: TGTGCCAGTAGTCTCCAGGGGGGGACAGGGTCGCCCTACGAGCAGTACTTC.

The chain employs TRBV9 and TRBJ2-2; 7 bases line up with TRBD1. This CDR3 has 14 residues. Germline V gene sequence: CDR1 SGDLS, CDR2 YYNGEE. V dropped 6 bases and J dropped 8; count of bases not matched to a gene: 10. The CDR3 protein is CASTKGGLMGELFF. CDR3 in DNA: TGTGCCAGCACAAAAGGGGGCCTGATGGGGGAGCTGTTTTTT.

This chain joins TRBV5-6 and TRBJ2-2; D remains unclear. Germline-derived CDR1 and CDR2 are SGHDT and YYEEEE. Trimming took 1 base from V and 0 from J, leaving 10 bases between them. This CDR3 has 16 amino acids. The CDR3: CASSLPPDANTGELFF. CDR3 DNA: TGTGCCAGCAGCTTGCCGCCAGACGCGAACACCGGGGAGCTGTTTTTT.

J is TRBJ2-3 and V is TRBV19; 11 positions agree with TRBD2. The V gene's germline CDR1 is LNHDA and CDR2 SQIVND (reference sequence). Trimming cost V 4 bases and J 2 bases; bases outside gene matches: 8. The CDR3 extends over 17 amino acids. DNA of the CDR3: TGTGCCAGTAGTACCAAAAGACTAGCGGGGATCACAGATACGCAGTATTTT. Its translation is CASSTKRLAGITDTQYF.

The genes are TRBV9 and TRBJ1-1; weak D call: TRBD1 (5 bases). Germline V CDR1 and CDR2: SGDLS, YYNGEE. The CDR3 consists of 14 residues. Trimming took 0 bases from V and 5 from J, leaving 11 bases between them. CDR3: CASSVGGVGTEAFF. CDR3 coding DNA: TGTGCCAGCAGCGTAGGAGGGGTAGGGACTGAAGCTTTCTTT. Drawing the rest from reference TRBV9 and TRBJ1-1, the complete variable domain is DSGVTQTPKHLITATGQRVTLRCSPRSGDLSVYWYQQSLDQGLQFLIQYYNGEERAKGNILERFSAQQFPDLHSELNLSSLELGDSALYFCASSVGGVGTEAFFGQGTRLTVV.

This clone showed up just a few times. The gene calls are TRBV7-2 and TRBJ2-7, with D uncertain. The CDR3 length is 14 residues. With 4 bases removed from V and 0 bases from J, the gap between germline ends came to 10 bases. Germline values: CDR1 SGHTA, CDR2 FQGNSA. CDR3 protein: CASSSADTSYEQYF. CDR3 coding DNA: TGTGCCAGCAGCTCAGCAGACACCTCCTACGAGCAGTACTTC.

The chain has TRBV4-1 and TRBJ2-1; 11 bases line up with TRBD2. Germline V lookup: CDR1 MGHRA, CDR2 YSYEKL. This CDR3 has 15 residues. Trimming took 2 bases from V and 7 from J; bases not matched to a gene: 4. The CDR3 reads CASSQTSGGRNEQFF. For the CDR3, the DNA is TGCGCCAGCAGCCAAACTAGCGGGGGAAGGAATGAGCAGTTCTTC.

The gene calls are TRBV28 and TRBJ2-3; 8 nucleotides line up with TRBD1. From germline, CDR1 is MDHEN and CDR2 SYDVKM. The CDR3 totals 16 residues. V shed 4 bases and J 2 bases; nucleotides not matched to a gene: 8. The CDR3 loop reads CASSWEQGENTDTQYF. CDR3 sequence (DNA): TGTGCCAGCAGTTGGGAACAGGGGGAGAACACAGATACGCAGTATTTT. Full variable domain (outside the CDR3, taken from reference TRBV28 and TRBJ2-3): DVKVTQSSRYLVKRTGEKVFLECVQDMDHENMFWYRQDPGLGLRLIYFSYDVKMKEKGDIPEGYSVSREKKERFSLILESASTNQTSMYLCASSWEQGENTDTQYFGPGTRLTVL.

The gene calls are TRBV2 and TRBJ1-1; tentatively, D is TRBD1 (6 bases). The CDR3 contains 15 residues. Germline V CDR1 and CDR2: SNHLY, FYNNEI. V lost 5 bases, J lost 6 bases, and 19 bases lay in between. CDR3 sequence (DNA): TGTGCCAGCAGTAGATTAGGGGGAGGGGTCCCTGAAGCTTTCTTT. Protein product: CASSRLGGGVPEAFF. The whole variable domain, filled in from reference TRBV2 and TRBJ1-1, reads EPEVTQTPSHQVTQMGQEVILRCVPISNHLYFYWYRQILGQKVEFLVSFYNNEISEKSEIFDDQFSVERPDGSNFTLKIRSTKLEDSAMYFCASSRLGGGVPEAFFGQGTRLTVV.

The rearrangement joins TRBV7-8 to TRBJ2-1; 8 bases match TRBD2. CDR1 is SGHVS, CDR2 FQNEAQ, per germline. Trimming took 1 base from V and 9 from J; bases not matched to a gene: 17. The CDR3 extends over 18 amino acids. The CDR3 region has the DNA TGTGCCAGCAGCTTAGTGTGGACTAGCCCTCGATTCGGGGGTGAGCAGTTCTTC. Protein sequence: CASSLVWTSPRFGGEQFF.

The J gene is TRBJ1-2, the V gene TRBV6-1; D may be TRBD1 (5 bases). Germline CDR1 reads MNHNS; CDR2 reads SASEGT. Trimming left V 1 base short and J 6 bases short, with 9 bases between. The CDR3 is made up of 13 amino acids. CDR3 coding DNA: TGTGCCAGCAGTGAAGGTGGGGGGGATGGCTACACCTTC. Its protein is CASSEGGGDGYTF.

The V and J genes are TRBV11-2 and TRBJ2-2; D might be TRBD2 (5 bases). The CDR3 has 13 amino acids. V was trimmed by 5 bases and J by 6 bases, leaving 10 bases between them. The germline V gene encodes CDR1 SGHAT and CDR2 FQNNGV. The CDR3 sequence: CASSQQRAGELFF. CDR3 in DNA: TGTGCCAGCAGCCAACAGAGGGCCGGGGAGCTGTTTTTT.

This clone rates as medium-sized. The chain is built from TRBV18 and TRBJ1-4, with 8 bases fitting TRBD1. The CDR3 contains 19 residues. Germline V gives CDR1 KGHSH, CDR2 LQKENI. Losses at the gene ends were 4 bases for V and 4 bases for J; bases not matched to a gene: 17. CDR3 nucleotide sequence: TGTGCCAGCTCACTTGCGGGACAGGAAGGGGGAGCCTTTAATGAAAAACTGTTTTTT. It specifies CASSLAGQEGGAFNEKLFF. The full variable domain, completed using reference TRBV18 and TRBJ1-4, is NAGVMQNPRHLVRRRGQEARLRCSPMKGHSHVYWYRQLPEEGLKFMVYLQKENIIDESGMPKERFSAEFPKEGPSILRIQQVVRGDSAAYFCASSLAGQEGGAFNEKLFFGSGTQLSVL.

V and J are TRBV6-1 and TRBJ1-6, with D possibly TRBD1 on 6 matching bases. Germline assignment: CDR1 MNHNS and CDR2 SASEGT. This CDR3 is 17 amino acids long. Trimming took 4 bases from V and 9 from J, leaving 22 bases between them. The CDR3 DNA reads TGTGCCAGCAGTGTTTGGGGAGGACCCCAAGGGGGTTCACCCCTCCACTTT. The encoded protein is CASSVWGGPQGGSPLHF.

The genes are TRBV6-5 and TRBJ1-4; 8 bases are shared with TRBD1. Germline V gives CDR1 MNHEY, CDR2 SVGAGI. Trimming took 2 bases from V and 11 from J; bases not matched to a gene: 4. The CDR3 has 13 amino acids. CDR3 amino acids: CASSYTDRAKLFF. CDR3 DNA sequence: TGTGCCAGCAGTTACACGGACAGGGCCAAACTGTTTTTT.

CDR3 in amino acids: CASSLVYGGEQFF. The DNA for the CDR3 is TGTGCCAGCAGCTTAGTTTACGGCGGGGAGCAGTTCTTC. The rearrangement uses TRBV11-3 and TRBJ2-1, with D possibly being TRBD2 (5 bases). From germline, CDR1 is SGHNT and CDR2 YENEEA. Trimming removed 1 base at V and 10 bases at J, with 11 bases between. The CDR3 spans 13 residues.

The genes are TRBV15 and TRBJ2-1, with D perhaps matching TRBD1 or TRBD2 (5 bases each). The CDR3 sequence is 18 residues long. V was pared by 1 base and J by 3 bases, with 19 bases between. Per the germline V gene, CDR1 is LNHNV and CDR2 is YYDKDF (reference sequence). The CDR3 coding sequence is TGTGCCACCAGCAGAGGAGACACTAGATTGGGGCACTACAATGAGCAGTTCTTC. Translation gives CATSRGDTRLGHYNEQFF. The complete variable domain, with remaining parts taken from reference TRBV15 and TRBJ2-1, reads DAMVIQNPRYQVTQFGKPVTLSCSQTLNHNVMYWYQQKSSQAPKLLFHYYDKDFNNEADTPDNFQSRRPNTSFCFLDIRSPGLGDTAMYLCATSRGDTRLGHYNEQFFGPGTRLTVL.

This clone was found a few times. This rearrangement joins TRBV9 to TRBJ1-1, with unresolved D. Between the trimmed V and J ends, which lost 0 bases and 7 bases, there was a span of 13 bases. This CDR3 comprises 14 residues. The germline CDR1 and CDR2 sequences are SGDLS and YYNGEE. This CDR3 reads CASSVESIPFEAFF. CDR3 coding DNA: TGTGCCAGCAGCGTAGAGTCCATCCCCTTTGAAGCTTTCTTT.